What follows are 5 T cell receptor beta chains derived from one specimen sequenced in a study of blood T cell repertoires in COVID-19. The data were produced by immunoSEQ multiplex PCR, yet TCRdb's version contains in-frame clones alone and is incomplete. The sample yields 350,000 to 450,000 clones, around 87% seen once. The sequencing input was PBMCs or T cells enriched from blood (not recorded which). Every receptor here comes from a man aged 35 to 55 in a cohort exposed to, infected with or recovered from COVID-19 (not recorded which).

The gene calls are TRBV18 and TRBJ2-6; D not resolved. Trimming took off 3 bases at V and 0 bases at J, with 9 bases between the two ends. There are 16 residues in the CDR3. The germline gives CDR1 KGHSH, CDR2 LQKENI. CDR3 DNA: TGTGCCAGCTCACCGTGGTCAGACTCTGGGGCCAACGTCCTGACTTTC. Protein product: CASSPWSDSGANVLTF.

DNA for the CDR3: TGTGCCAGCAGTTACAGGGGGCGAAACACCGGGGAGCTGTTTTTT. This sequence encodes CASSYRGRNTGELFF. This rearrangement joins TRBV11-2 to TRBJ2-2; 9 bases line up with TRBD1. Trimming at V came to 6 bases and at J to 2 bases, leaving 4 bases not matched to a gene. Per germline, CDR1 SGHAT and CDR2 FQNNGV. The CDR3 is 15 amino acids.

The rearrangement uses TRBV27 and TRBJ2-5, with 10 bases lining up with TRBD2. This CDR3 comprises 15 residues. The germline gives CDR1 MNHEY, CDR2 SMNVEV (reference sequence). J lost 6 bases, V lost 3 bases, and 7 bases had no gene match. Here the CDR3 DNA reads TGTGCCAGCAGTTTTGGGGATAGCGGGAGGAAGACCCAGTACTTC. As protein: CASSFGDSGRKTQYF.

This chain joins TRBV19 and TRBJ1-5, with 7 bases lining up with TRBD1. CDR1 is LNHDA, CDR2 SQIVND, per germline (reference sequence). CDR3 length equals 14 residues. V gave up 3 bases and J gave up 2 bases; unmatched junction bases: 1. CDR3 nucleotides: TGTGCCAGTAGTATCCAGGGGGGCAATCAGCCCCAGCATTTT. It codes for CASSIQGGNQPQHF.

This rearrangement joins TRBV24-1 to TRBJ1-5; 9 nucleotides line up with TRBD1. The germline V gene encodes CDR1 KGHDR and CDR2 SFDVKD. The ends lost 4 bases at V and 7 bases at J; junction bases unmatched: 10. CDR3 length: 16 amino acids. The CDR3 sequence: CATSESGTGFRQPQHF. Written as DNA, the CDR3 is TGTGCCACCAGTGAGTCCGGGACAGGGTTTAGGCAGCCCCAGCATTTT.